This T cell receptor (beta chain) stems from a study of cytotoxic CD8 clonotypes in ibrutinib-treated CLL. Study-level information: The patients, roughly twelve relapsed/refractory and roughly 15 treatment-naive, included approximately 17 who were IGHV unmutated.

J gave up 0 bases and V 10 bases, and 16 bases lay outside the gene matches. CDR1 and CDR2 from the germline V gene are LNHNV and YYDKDF (reference sequence). The CDR3 is 18 amino acids. The planned depth of sequencing spanned 1 in 200,000 to 1 in 1 million T cells. Only in-frame clones appear in the TCRdb table, and some are missing; sequencing was by immunoSEQ multiplex PCR. The table lists 330,000 or so clones, approximately 67% of them singletons. The genes are TRBV15 and TRBJ2-1; 9 nucleotides agree with TRBD2. Material: PBMCs, obtained after 36 months of ibrutinib treatment. This clonotype was obtained from a human donor with chronic lymphocytic leukemia. The CDR3 loop reads CAIPLVSGSLSSYNEQFF. The CDR3 DNA follows: TGTGCCATCCCCCTAGTTAGCGGGAGCCTAAGCTCCTACAATGAGCAGTTCTTC.